Below, 12 T cell receptor beta chains from the same sample are listed, as sequenced in a study of vaccination and CD4 T cells after COVID-19. Treatment specified: roughly nine-day PBMC culture with coronavirus spike peptide pools or control peptides (ViraFEST assay). The Oncomine TCR Beta short-read assay was applied to DNA of cultured CD4+ T cells. MiXCR, run by TCRdb on the PCR reads, gives a single entry per CDR3 protein. This repertoire shows just under 20,000 distinct CDR3 sequences, roughly two fifths found once; its top ten account for roughly 8.1%. For these receptors, no antigen is known. This specimen was CD4+ T cells from blood, cultured in vitro, taken after SARS-CoV-2 vaccination. The receptors come from a human donor who had recovered from COVID-19.

CDR3 in DNA: TGTGCCAGCAGTTTAGAATTAGGGCGCAATCAGCCCCAGCATTTT. This encodes CASSLELGRNQPQHF. This chain connects TRBV27 to TRBJ1-5; no clear D. The CDR3 covers 15 residues. Trimming shortened V by 2 bases and J by 2 bases, and 10 bases separated the two germline ends. The germline CDR1 and CDR2 sequences are MNHEY and SMNVEV (reference sequence).

The rearrangement uses TRBV15 and TRBJ1-6; possibly TRBD1 for D (5 bases). The CDR3 runs to 19 residues. The V end lost 5 bases, the J end lost 0 bases, and 20 bases lay between the germline ends. In germline, CDR1 is LNHNV, CDR2 YYDKDF (reference sequence). The CDR3 protein is CATSPARGEASSYNSPLHF. In DNA form, the CDR3 reads TGTGCCACCAGCCCCGCCCGGGGCGAAGCCAGCTCCTATAATTCACCCCTCCACTTT. The variable domain in full, completed from reference TRBV15 and TRBJ1-6, reads DAMVIQNPRYQVTQFGKPVTLSCSQTLNHNVMYWYQQKSSQAPKLLFHYYDKDFNNEADTPDNFQSRRPNTSFCFLDIRSPGLGDTAMYLCATSPARGEASSYNSPLHFGNGTRLTVT.

V usage is TRBV11-3 and J usage is TRBJ2-3; the D is unclear. Germline lookup yields CDR1 SGHNT and CDR2 YENEEA. V was pared by 5 bases and J by 4 bases, with 10 bases between. The CDR3 has 13 residues. The CDR3 DNA is TGTGCCAGCAGCCTTCCACGCTCAGATACGCAGTATTTT. This codes for CASSLPRSDTQYF.

The rearrangement joins TRBV6-1 to TRBJ2-5; D is unresolved. The CDR3 has 13 amino acids. Germline CDR1 reads MNHNS; CDR2 reads SASEGT. Trimming pared 2 bases from V and 7 bases from J, leaving 11 bases between. The CDR3 DNA is TGTGCCAGCAGTGAAATGGCCCCGGGGACCCAGTACTTC. Amino acid sequence: CASSEMAPGTQYF.

This clonotype was detected a few times. Here the CDR3 DNA reads TGTGCCAGTAGTATTTTGGGGGCACATCAGCCCCAGCATTTT. It yields the protein CASSILGAHQPQHF. This chain links TRBV19 with TRBJ1-5; the D gene is possibly TRBD1 (6 bases). The V and J ends lost 3 bases and 5 bases respectively, with 11 bases between them. In germline, CDR1 is LNHDA, CDR2 SQIVND (reference sequence). CDR3 length: 14 residues.

J is TRBJ2-1 and V is TRBV7-2; D is possibly TRBD2 (6 bases). Trimming left V 3 bases short and J 6 bases short, with 9 bases between. The CDR3 spans 13 residues. Germline-derived CDR1 and CDR2 are SGHTA and FQGNSA. In DNA, the CDR3 is TGTGCCAGCAGCTTCGGTAGCGGCAATGAGCAGTTCTTC. Translating it yields CASSFGSGNEQFF.

This clonotype has more than one count but fewer than ten. The gene calls are TRBV20-1 and TRBJ1-2; the D is unclear. Germline loops: CDR1 DFQATT, CDR2 SNEGSKA (reference sequence). The CDR3 is made up of 14 amino acids. V was clipped by 4 bases and J by 2 bases, with 14 bases between them. CDR3 bases: TGCAGTGCTAAGTCCCAGACTAACAACTATGGCTACACCTTC. Its translation: CSAKSQTNNYGYTF.

The chain uses TRBV15 and TRBJ2-6, with D unclear. This CDR3 has 16 amino acids. Germline lookup yields CDR1 LNHNV and CDR2 YYDKDF (reference sequence). V shed 0 bases and J shed 1 base, with 7 bases lying between them. The DNA for the CDR3 is TGTGCCACCAGCAGAGATCTGGTGTCTGGGGCCAACGTCCTGACTTTC. Residues: CATSRDLVSGANVLTF.

The chain carries TRBV6-2 or TRBV6-3 and TRBJ2-2; 7 bases match TRBD2. Germline-derived CDR1 and CDR2 are MNHEY and SVGEGT. The V and J ends lost 6 bases and 0 bases, in that order; junction bases with no gene match: 4. CDR3 length: 15 amino acids. CDR3 DNA sequence: TGTGCCAGCAGGCTAGCGGAAACGAACACCGGGGAGCTGTTTTTT. It codes for CASRLAETNTGELFF.

V usage is TRBV10-2 and J usage is TRBJ2-7; D is unresolved. The V end lost 8 bases, the J end lost 3 bases, and 14 bases lay between the germline ends. The CDR3 runs to 13 residues. The germline CDR1 and CDR2 sequences are WSHSY and SAAADI. The CDR3 sequence: CASAALVSYEQYF. DNA of the CDR3: TGCGCCAGCGCAGCACTGGTCAGCTACGAGCAGTACTTC.

CDR3 in amino acids: CSARNLRSSGDEQFF. DNA of the CDR3: TGCAGTGCTAGAAATCTCCGTTCTAGCGGCGATGAGCAGTTCTTC. The gene calls are TRBV20-1 and TRBJ2-1; 7 nucleotides match TRBD2. The CDR3 runs to 15 residues. V gave up 2 bases and J gave up 8 bases; unmatched junction bases: 12. The germline gives CDR1 DFQATT, CDR2 SNEGSKA (reference sequence).

The gene calls are TRBV5-7 and TRBJ1-5; D might be TRBD1 (6 bases). TRBV5-7 is marked as an open reading frame, function uncertain. Trimming removed 4 bases at V and 0 bases at J, with 11 bases between. CDR3 size: 15 residues. The CDR3 is CASSRTAYSNQPQHF. The DNA for the CDR3 is TGTGCCAGCAGCCGGACAGCCTATAGCAATCAGCCCCAGCATTTT.